One sample yielded the 10 T cell receptor beta chains listed below, sequenced in a study of beta chain features in type 1 diabetes. Regarding the study as a whole: For Type 1 diabetes patients, all four CD4+ subsets carried TCRB CDR3s that were moderately but significantly shorter.

Reverse transcribing all isolated RNA meant expressed TCRB transcripts were sequenced. Data came from immunoSEQ multiplex PCR; TCRdb stores just in-frame clones and leaves some out. This sample has 680,000 or so clones, with over 10% found just once. Their cognate antigens are unknown. Sequenced: naive CD4+ T cells from blood. These TCRs come from a man between 18 and 29 years old with type 1 diabetes.

The gene calls are TRBV18 and TRBJ1-5; 7 nucleotides agree with TRBD1. V shed 3 bases and J 12 bases; nucleotides not matched to a gene: 5. Germline V lookup: CDR1 KGHSH, CDR2 LQKENI. The CDR3 is 12 residues long. CDR3 in DNA: TGTGCCAGCTCACCCCCGACAGGGCTCCAGCATTTT. Translated, it gives CASSPPTGLQHF.

The table lists this clone with a few counts. The chain is built from TRBV7-9 and TRBJ2-5; 10 nucleotides agree with TRBD2. Germline CDR1 reads SEHNR; CDR2 reads FQNEAQ (reference sequence). CDR3 size: 15 residues. J gave up 4 bases and V 4 bases, and 6 bases lay outside the gene matches. The DNA for the CDR3 is TGTGCCAGCAGCTCCAAGCGGGGGGGCACAGAGACCCAGTACTTC. This codes for CASSSKRGGTETQYF.

The CDR3 DNA reads TGCGCCAGCAGTCCTAGCGTCTCCTACGAGCAGTACTTC. Translating gives CASSPSVSYEQYF. The chain combines TRBV10-2 with TRBJ2-7, with D maybe TRBD2 (6 bases). The CDR3 totals 13 residues. In germline, CDR1 is WSHSY, CDR2 SAAADI. The ends were cut back, 5 bases at V and 0 bases at J, with 8 bases in the middle.

This clone showed up just a few times. This chain connects TRBV9 to TRBJ2-7, with D perhaps TRBD1 or TRBD2 (5 bases each). Germline CDR1 is SGDLS and CDR2 is YYNGEE. This CDR3 is built from 15 residues. The ends were cut back, 0 bases at V and 2 bases at J, with 12 bases in the middle. The DNA of the CDR3 is TGTGCCAGCAGCGTAGGGGCGAGGGGACCCTACGAGCAGTACTTC. Its protein product is CASSVGARGPYEQYF.

The V call is TRBV5-6, the J call TRBJ2-5; 11 nucleotides align to TRBD1. CDR1 and CDR2 from the germline V gene are SGHDT and YYEEEE. The ends lost 4 bases at V and 4 bases at J; junction bases unmatched: 3. The CDR3 sequence is 14 residues long. Here the CDR3 reads CASSRTGGGETQYF. The CDR3 bases are TGTGCCAGCAGCCGGACAGGGGGCGGAGAGACCCAGTACTTC.

The chain employs TRBV27 and TRBJ1-5; unclear D gene. CDR3 length: 15 amino acids. Trimming stripped 5 bases from V and 6 bases from J, with 17 bases between. In germline, CDR1 is MNHEY, CDR2 SMNVEV (reference sequence). The CDR3 sequence: CASSVGVGTRQPQHF. In DNA, the CDR3 is TGTGCCAGCAGTGTCGGGGTGGGTACGCGTCAGCCCCAGCATTTT.

The CDR3 bases are TGTGCAGCGGGGTTTACGAACACTGAAGCTTTCTTT. It encodes CAAGFTNTEAFF. The J gene is TRBJ1-1, the V gene TRBV6-6, with D unclear. Per the germline V gene, CDR1 is MNHNY and CDR2 is SVGAGI (reference sequence). This CDR3 has 12 amino acids.

The chain recombines TRBV29-1 with TRBJ2-5; D is unresolved. The end of the DNA fits TRBJ2-7 better, so the J call may be wrong. Germline values: CDR1 SQVTM, CDR2 ANQGSEA. This CDR3 region has 11 residues. DNA of the CDR3: TGCAGCGTTGCCAGTACCTACGAGCAGTACTTC. This codes for CSVASTYEQYF.

This clone was seen more than once but under ten times. The rearrangement uses TRBV30 and TRBJ1-2, with 8 bases that match TRBD1. Germline V gene data show CDR1 as GTSNPN and CDR2 as SVGIG (reference sequence). After removal of 0 bases from V and 7 bases from J, the junction contained 10 bases not matched to a gene. The CDR3 spans 15 residues. This chain's CDR3 is CAWSVQEDRESGYTF. CDR3 nucleotides: TGTGCCTGGAGTGTACAAGAGGACAGGGAGAGTGGCTACACCTTC.

This clone was observed a few times. The chain recombines TRBV9 with TRBJ1-6; D is perhaps TRBD1 (6 bases). CDR3 length: 15 amino acids. The germline V gene has CDR1 SGDLS and CDR2 YYNGEE. The V end was cut by 4 bases, the J end by 12 bases, with 20 bases between. The CDR3 sequence: CASSPSTGHNVPLHF. The CDR3, as DNA: TGTGCCAGCAGCCCGTCGACAGGCCATAATGTACCCCTCCACTTT.